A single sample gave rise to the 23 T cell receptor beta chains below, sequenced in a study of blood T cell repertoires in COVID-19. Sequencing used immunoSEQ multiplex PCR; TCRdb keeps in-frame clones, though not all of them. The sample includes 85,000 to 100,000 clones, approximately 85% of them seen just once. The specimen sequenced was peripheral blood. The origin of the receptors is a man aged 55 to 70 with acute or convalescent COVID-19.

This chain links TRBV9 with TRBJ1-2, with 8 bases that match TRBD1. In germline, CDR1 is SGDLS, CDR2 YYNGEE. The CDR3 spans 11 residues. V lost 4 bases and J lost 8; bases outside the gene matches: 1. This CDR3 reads CASSRQGGYTF. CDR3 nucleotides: TGTGCCAGCAGCCGACAGGGGGGCTACACCTTC.

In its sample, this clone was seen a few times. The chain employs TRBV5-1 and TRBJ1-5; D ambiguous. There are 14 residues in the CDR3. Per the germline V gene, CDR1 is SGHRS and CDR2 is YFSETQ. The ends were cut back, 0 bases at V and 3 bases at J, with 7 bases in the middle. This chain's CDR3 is CASSLGANNQPQHF. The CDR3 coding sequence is TGCGCCAGCAGCTTGGGAGCGAACAATCAGCCCCAGCATTTT.

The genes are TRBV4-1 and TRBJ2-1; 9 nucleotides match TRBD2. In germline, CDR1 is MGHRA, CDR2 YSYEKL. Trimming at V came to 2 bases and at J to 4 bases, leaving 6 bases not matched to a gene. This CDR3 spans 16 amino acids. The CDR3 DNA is TGCGCCAGCAGCCAACACCGCGGGGGGGCATACAATGAGCAGTTCTTC. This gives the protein CASSQHRGGAYNEQFF.

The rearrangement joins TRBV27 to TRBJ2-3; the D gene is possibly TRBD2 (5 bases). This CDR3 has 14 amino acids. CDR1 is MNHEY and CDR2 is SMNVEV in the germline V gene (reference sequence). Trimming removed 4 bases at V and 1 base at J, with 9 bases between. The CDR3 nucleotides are TGTGCCAGCAGTTGGCTTAGCGGCACAGATACGCAGTATTTT. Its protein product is CASSWLSGTDTQYF.

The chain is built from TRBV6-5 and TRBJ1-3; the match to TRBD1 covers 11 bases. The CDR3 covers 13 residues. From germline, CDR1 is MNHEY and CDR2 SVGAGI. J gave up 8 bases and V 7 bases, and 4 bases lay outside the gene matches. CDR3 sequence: CASNWDRGDTIYF. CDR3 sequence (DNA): TGTGCCAGCAACTGGGACAGGGGGGACACCATATATTTT.

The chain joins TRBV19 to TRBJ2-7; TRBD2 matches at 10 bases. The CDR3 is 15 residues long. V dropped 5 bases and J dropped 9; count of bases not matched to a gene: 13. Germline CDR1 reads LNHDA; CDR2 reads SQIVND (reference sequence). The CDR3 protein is CASSSPSGRIEGQYF. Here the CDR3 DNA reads TGTGCCAGTAGTTCCCCTAGCGGGAGAATTGAAGGGCAGTACTTC. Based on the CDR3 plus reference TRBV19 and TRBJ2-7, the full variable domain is DGGITQSPKYLFRKEGQNVTLSCEQNLNHDAMYWYRQDPGQGLRLIYYSQIVNDFQKGDIAEGYSVSREKKESFPLTVTSAQKNPTAFYLCASSSPSGRIEGQYFGPGTRLTVT.

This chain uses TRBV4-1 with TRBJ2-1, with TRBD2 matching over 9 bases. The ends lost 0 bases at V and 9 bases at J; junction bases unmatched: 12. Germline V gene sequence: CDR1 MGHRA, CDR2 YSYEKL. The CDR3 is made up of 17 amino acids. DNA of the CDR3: TGCGCCAGCAGCCAAGACACGCGGGGGGGCCGGTTGGGTGAGCAGTTCTTC. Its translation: CASSQDTRGGRLGEQFF.

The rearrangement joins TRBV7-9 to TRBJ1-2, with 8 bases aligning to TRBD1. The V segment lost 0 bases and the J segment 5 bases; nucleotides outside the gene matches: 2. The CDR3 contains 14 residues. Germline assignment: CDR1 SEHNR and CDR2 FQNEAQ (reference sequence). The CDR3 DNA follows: TGTGCCAGCAGCTTAGCGGACAGGGTATATGGCTACACCTTC. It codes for CASSLADRVYGYTF. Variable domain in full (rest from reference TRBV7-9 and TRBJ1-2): DTGVSQNPRHKITKRGQNVTFRCDPISEHNRLYWYRQTLGQGPEFLTYFQNEAQLEKSRLLSDRFSAERPKGSFSTLEIQRTEQGDSAMYLCASSLADRVYGYTFGSGTRLTVV.

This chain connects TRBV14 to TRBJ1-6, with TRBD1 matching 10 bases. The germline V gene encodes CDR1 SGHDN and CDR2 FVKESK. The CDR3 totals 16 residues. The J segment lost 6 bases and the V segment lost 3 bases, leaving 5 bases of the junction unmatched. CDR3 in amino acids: CASSHDRGRVNSPLHF. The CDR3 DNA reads TGTGCCAGCAGCCATGACAGGGGGCGCGTTAATTCACCCCTCCACTTT.

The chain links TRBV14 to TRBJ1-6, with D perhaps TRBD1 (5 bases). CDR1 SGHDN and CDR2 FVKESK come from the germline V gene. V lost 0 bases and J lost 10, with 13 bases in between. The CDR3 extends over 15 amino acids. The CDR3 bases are TGTGCCAGCAGCCAAGATCCGCAGGGAAGGTCACCCCTCCACTTT. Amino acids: CASSQDPQGRSPLHF.

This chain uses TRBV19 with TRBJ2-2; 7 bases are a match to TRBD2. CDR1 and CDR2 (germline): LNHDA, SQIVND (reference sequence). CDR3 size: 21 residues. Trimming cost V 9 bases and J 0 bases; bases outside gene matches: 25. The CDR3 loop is CASKVERVVGPSGANTGELFF. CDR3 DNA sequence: TGTGCCAGCAAGGTGGAGAGGGTGGTCGGGCCTAGCGGAGCGAACACCGGGGAGCTGTTTTTT.

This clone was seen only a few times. The DNA of the CDR3 is TGTGCCAGCAGTTACGGGGGGCTGAACACCGGGGAGCTGTTTTTT. As protein: CASSYGGLNTGELFF. J is TRBJ2-2 and V is TRBV28; weak D call: TRBD2 (7 bases). The germline gives CDR1 MDHEN, CDR2 SYDVKM. The CDR3 is 15 amino acids. Trimming pared 4 bases from V and 1 base from J, leaving 10 bases between.

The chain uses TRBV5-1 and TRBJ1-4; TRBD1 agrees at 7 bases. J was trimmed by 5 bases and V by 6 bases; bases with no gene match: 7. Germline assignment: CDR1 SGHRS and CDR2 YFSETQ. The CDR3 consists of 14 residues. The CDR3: CASTARDRNEKLFF. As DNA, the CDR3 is TGCGCCAGCACCGCACGGGACAGAAATGAAAAACTGTTTTTT.

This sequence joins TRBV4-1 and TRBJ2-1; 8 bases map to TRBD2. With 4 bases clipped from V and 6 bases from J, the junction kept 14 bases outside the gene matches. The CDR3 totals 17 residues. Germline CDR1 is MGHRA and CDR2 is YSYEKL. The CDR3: CASSRPPGAGGLNEQFF. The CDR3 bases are TGCGCCAGCAGCCGGCCGCCGGGGGCGGGAGGCCTCAATGAGCAGTTCTTC.

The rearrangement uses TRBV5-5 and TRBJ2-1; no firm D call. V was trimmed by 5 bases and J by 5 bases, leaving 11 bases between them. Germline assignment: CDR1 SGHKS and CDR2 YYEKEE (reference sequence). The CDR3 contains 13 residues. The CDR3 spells CASRVRDDNEQFF. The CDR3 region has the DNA TGTGCCAGCAGGGTCCGCGATGACAATGAGCAGTTCTTC.

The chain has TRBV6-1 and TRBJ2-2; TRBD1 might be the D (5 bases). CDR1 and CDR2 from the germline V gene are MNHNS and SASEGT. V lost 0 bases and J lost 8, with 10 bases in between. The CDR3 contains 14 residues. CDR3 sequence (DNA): TGTGCCAGCAGTGAAGCGCGCAGGGCTGGGGAGCTGTTTTTT. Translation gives CASSEARRAGELFF.

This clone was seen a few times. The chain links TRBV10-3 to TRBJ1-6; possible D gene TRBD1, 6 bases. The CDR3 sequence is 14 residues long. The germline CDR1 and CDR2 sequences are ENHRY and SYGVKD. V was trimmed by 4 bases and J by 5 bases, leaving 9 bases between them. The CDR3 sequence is CAISGTANNSPLHF. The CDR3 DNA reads TGTGCCATCAGTGGGACAGCCAATAATTCACCCCTCCACTTT.

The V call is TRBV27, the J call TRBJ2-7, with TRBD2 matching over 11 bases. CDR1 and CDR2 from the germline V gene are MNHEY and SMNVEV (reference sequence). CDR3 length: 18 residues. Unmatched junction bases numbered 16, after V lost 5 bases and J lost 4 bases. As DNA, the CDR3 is TGTGCCAGCAGTGATCCCCCACGTCGTACTAGCGGGAGTTACGAGCAGTACTTC. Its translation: CASSDPPRRTSGSYEQYF.

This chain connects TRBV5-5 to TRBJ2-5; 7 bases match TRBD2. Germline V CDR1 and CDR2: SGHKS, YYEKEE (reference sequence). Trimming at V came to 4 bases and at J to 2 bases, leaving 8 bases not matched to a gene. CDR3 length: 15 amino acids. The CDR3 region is CASSRDYGTQETQYF. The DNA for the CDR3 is TGTGCCAGCAGCCGGGACTACGGAACACAAGAGACCCAGTACTTC. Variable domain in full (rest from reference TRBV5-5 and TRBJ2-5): DAGVTQSPTHLIKTRGQQVTLRCSPISGHKSVSWYQQVLGQGPQFIFQYYEKEERGRGNFPDRFSARQFPNYSSELNVNALLLGDSALYLCASSRDYGTQETQYFGPGTRLLVL.

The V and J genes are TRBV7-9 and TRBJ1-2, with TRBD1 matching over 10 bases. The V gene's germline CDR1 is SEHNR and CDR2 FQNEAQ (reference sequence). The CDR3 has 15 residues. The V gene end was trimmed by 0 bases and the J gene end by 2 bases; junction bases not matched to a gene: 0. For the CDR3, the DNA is TGTGCCAGCAGCTTAGCGGGACAGGGGAACTATGGCTACACCTTC. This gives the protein CASSLAGQGNYGYTF.

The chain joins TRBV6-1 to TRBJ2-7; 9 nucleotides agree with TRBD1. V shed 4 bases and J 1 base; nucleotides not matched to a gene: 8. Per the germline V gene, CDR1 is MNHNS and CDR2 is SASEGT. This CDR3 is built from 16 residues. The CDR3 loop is CASSAKGTGKSYEQYF. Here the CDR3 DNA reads TGTGCCAGCAGTGCAAAAGGGACAGGGAAATCCTACGAGCAGTACTTC.

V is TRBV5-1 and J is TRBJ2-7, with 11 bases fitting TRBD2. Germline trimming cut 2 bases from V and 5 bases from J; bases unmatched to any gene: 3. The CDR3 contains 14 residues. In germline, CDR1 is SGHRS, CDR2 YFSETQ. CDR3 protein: CASSFSGRGHEQYF. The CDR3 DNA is TGCGCCAGCAGCTTTAGCGGGAGGGGCCACGAGCAGTACTTC.

The CDR3 loop reads CASSFLGGASTDTQYF. CDR3 coding DNA: TGTGCCAGCAGCTTCTTAGGCGGGGCGAGCACAGATACGCAGTATTTT. The chain carries TRBV5-6 and TRBJ2-3; weak D call: TRBD2 (6 bases). This CDR3 has 16 amino acids. V was cut by 2 bases and J by 0 bases, with 13 bases left in between. Germline V gene lookup returns CDR1 SGHDT and CDR2 YYEEEE. The whole variable domain, filled in from reference TRBV5-6 and TRBJ2-3, reads DAGVTQSPTHLIKTRGQQVTLRCSPKSGHDTVSWYQQALGQGPQFIFQYYEEEERQRGNFPDRFSGHQFPNYSSELNVNALLLGDSALYLCASSFLGGASTDTQYFGPGTRLTVL.